This entry describes one T cell receptor (beta chain). The source of the sample is a study of blood T cells in healthy people across ages. About the research overall: There was about one barcoded beta molecule captured by template switching per two T cells.

PCR was performed a second time for about 7 to 12 cycles using a sample-barcoded 5' primer and a J-beta primer mix. From the 5' RACE reads, TCRdb called clonotypes with MiXCR, one entry per CDR3 protein. This sample has about 800,000 distinct CDR3 sequences, with about 42% found just once. The CDR3 has 12 amino acids. Per germline, CDR1 SQVTM and CDR2 ANQGSEA. V lost 8 bases to trimming and J lost 6 bases; unmatched junction nucleotides: 5. This chain links TRBV29-1 with TRBJ2-7; TRBD2 aligns across 12 bases. This clonotype originated in an elderly man in good health. Sequenced material: blood. This CDR3 is CSTGLAGSEQYF. CDR3 nucleotide sequence: TGCAGCACTGGACTAGCGGGAAGCGAGCAGTACTTC.